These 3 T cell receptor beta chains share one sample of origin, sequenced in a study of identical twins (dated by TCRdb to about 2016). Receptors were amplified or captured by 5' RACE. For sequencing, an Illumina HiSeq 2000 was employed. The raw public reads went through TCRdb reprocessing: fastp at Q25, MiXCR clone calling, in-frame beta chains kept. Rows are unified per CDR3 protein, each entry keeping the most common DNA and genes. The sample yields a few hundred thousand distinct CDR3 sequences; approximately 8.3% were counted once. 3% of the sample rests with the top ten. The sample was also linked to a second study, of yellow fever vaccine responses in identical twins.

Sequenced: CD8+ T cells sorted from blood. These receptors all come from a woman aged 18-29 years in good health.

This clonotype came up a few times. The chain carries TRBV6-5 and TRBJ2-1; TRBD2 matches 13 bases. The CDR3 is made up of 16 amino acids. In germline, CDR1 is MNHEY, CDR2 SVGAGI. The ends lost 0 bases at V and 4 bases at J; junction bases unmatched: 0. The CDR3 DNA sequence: TGTGCCAGCAGTTACTCGGGACTAGCGGGGTACAATGAGCAGTTCTTC. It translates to CASSYSGLAGYNEQFF.

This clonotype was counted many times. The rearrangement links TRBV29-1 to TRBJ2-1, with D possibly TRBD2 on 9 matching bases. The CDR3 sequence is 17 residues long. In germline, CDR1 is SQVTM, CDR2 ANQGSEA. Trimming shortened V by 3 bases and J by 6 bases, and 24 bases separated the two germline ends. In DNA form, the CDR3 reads TGCAGCGTTGACAGGGGGCGGGAGGGCCGTTTTGTCAATGAGCAGTTCTTC. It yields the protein CSVDRGREGRFVNEQFF.

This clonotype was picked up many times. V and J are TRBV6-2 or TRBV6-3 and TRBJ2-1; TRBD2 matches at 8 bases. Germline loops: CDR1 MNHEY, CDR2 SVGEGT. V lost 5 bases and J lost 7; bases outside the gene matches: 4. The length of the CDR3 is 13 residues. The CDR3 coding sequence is TGTGCCAGCAGTATAGGGACTAGAAATGAGCAGTTCTTC. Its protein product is CASSIGTRNEQFF.